This T cell receptor (beta chain) was sequenced during a study of T cell changes during pregnancy in multiple sclerosis. The data were produced by immunoSEQ multiplex PCR, yet TCRdb's version contains in-frame clones alone and is incomplete. The sample has some 62,000 clones; about 90% are singletons. V dropped 2 bases and J dropped 5 bases, with 10 bases sitting between them. CDR1 is SGHRS, CDR2 YFSETQ, per germline. CDR3 length: 13 amino acids. The material was peripheral blood, obtained in the second trimester of pregnancy. The TCR originated in a female donor in good health, enrolled as a control in a pregnancy study. This sequence joins TRBV5-1 and TRBJ2-5, with unresolved D. CDR3 loop: CASSLGVSETQYF. As DNA, the CDR3 is TGCGCCAGCAGCTTAGGAGTTTCCGAGACCCAGTACTTC.